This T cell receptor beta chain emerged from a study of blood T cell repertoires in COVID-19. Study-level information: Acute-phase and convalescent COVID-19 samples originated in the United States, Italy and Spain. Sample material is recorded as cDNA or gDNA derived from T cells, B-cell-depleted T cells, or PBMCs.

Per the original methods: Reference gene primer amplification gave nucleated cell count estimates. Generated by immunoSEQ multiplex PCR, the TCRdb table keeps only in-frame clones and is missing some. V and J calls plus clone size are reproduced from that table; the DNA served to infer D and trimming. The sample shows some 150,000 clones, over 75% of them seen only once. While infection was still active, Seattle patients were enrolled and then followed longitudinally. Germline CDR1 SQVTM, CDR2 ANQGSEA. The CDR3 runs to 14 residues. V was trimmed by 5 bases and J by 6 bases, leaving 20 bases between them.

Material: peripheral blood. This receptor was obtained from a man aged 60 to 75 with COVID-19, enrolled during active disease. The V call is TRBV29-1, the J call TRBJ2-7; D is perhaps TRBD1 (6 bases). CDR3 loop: CSVYRDNQQGEQYF. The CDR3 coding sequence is TGCAGCGTTTACCGGGACAATCAACAGGGCGAGCAGTACTTC.